Listed here are 27 T cell receptor beta chains from one sample, sequenced in a study of cytomegalovirus exposure and HLA in healthy donors. The PCR made use of 60 Vbeta and 13 Jbeta primers. Sequenced by immunoSEQ multiplex PCR; TCRdb stores in-frame clones only, minus some. The repertoire has 130,000 to 150,000 clones, over 60% of them found once; the top ten carry roughly 3.1%. The material sequenced was PBMCs. These receptors were collected from a woman aged 25 to 39 in good health and CMV-seropositive.

V gene TRBV5-6 combines with J gene TRBJ2-7; 9 bases fit TRBD2. V was pared by 4 bases and J by 2 bases, with 4 bases of the junction left unmatched. Looked up from germline, CDR1 is SGHDT and CDR2 is YYEEEE. The CDR3 has 14 amino acids. The CDR3 is CASSVAGDAYEQYF. The CDR3 region has the DNA TGTGCCAGCAGCGTAGCGGGAGATGCCTACGAGCAGTACTTC.

The chain recombines TRBV6-1 with TRBJ1-2; 10 nucleotides agree with TRBD1. The CDR3 runs to 16 residues. The germline CDR1 and CDR2 sequences are MNHNS and SASEGT. J gave up 3 bases and V 2 bases, and 6 bases lay outside the gene matches. DNA of the CDR3: TGTGCCAGCAGTGAATATAGAGGACAGGGGGACTATGGCTACACCTTC. Translated, it gives CASSEYRGQGDYGYTF.

The chain carries TRBV27 and TRBJ2-1, with 12 positions matching TRBD2. The V gene end was trimmed by 6 bases and the J gene end by 0 bases; junction bases not matched to a gene: 12. CDR3 size: 19 residues. CDR1 and CDR2 (germline): MNHEY, SMNVEV (reference sequence). CDR3 nucleotides: TGTGCCAGCAGCTCCTGGGCTAGCGGGGGGGGGAGCTCCTACAATGAGCAGTTCTTC. As protein: CASSSWASGGGSSYNEQFF.

This clone appeared once. The rearrangement links TRBV5-6 to TRBJ1-2; the D is unclear. Trimming left V 1 base short and J 8 bases short, with 9 bases between. CDR3 size: 12 residues. Germline assignment: CDR1 SGHDT and CDR2 YYEEEE. The CDR3 sequence is CASSLRGFGYTF. Written as DNA, the CDR3 is TGTGCCAGCAGCTTGAGAGGGTTCGGCTACACCTTC.

The chain links TRBV6-1 to TRBJ1-6; 7 bases are a match to TRBD1. J lost 8 bases, V lost 6 bases, and 10 bases had no gene match. Germline-derived CDR1 and CDR2 are MNHNS and SASEGT. CDR3 length: 15 residues. CDR3 in amino acids: CASSYLQGWDSPLHF. In DNA, the CDR3 is TGTGCCAGCAGCTATTTACAGGGGTGGGATTCACCCCTCCACTTT.

A few counts support this clone. The chain links TRBV11-2 to TRBJ2-5; tentative D call: TRBD2 (5 bases). The germline V gene encodes CDR1 SGHAT and CDR2 FQNNGV. V dropped 8 bases and J dropped 5 bases, with 15 bases sitting between them. The CDR3 is made up of 13 amino acids. CDR3 bases: TGTGCCAGCGGCGGAGGATTGGGGGAGACCCAGTACTTC. Protein product: CASGGGLGETQYF.

The rearrangement uses TRBV21-1 and TRBJ2-7; no DNA check was done on the table's D call, TRBD1. TRBV21-1 is reported as a pseudogene. This CDR3 spans 15 amino acids. CDR3 DNA: TGTGCCAGCAGCCGCATGTCCAGGGATGCCTACGAGCAGTACTTC. Protein sequence: CASSRMSRDAYEQYF.

The V call is TRBV10-1, the J call TRBJ1-2, with unresolved D. The CDR3 contains 14 residues. V lost 5 bases and J lost 4, with 14 bases in between. From germline, CDR1 is WNHNN and CDR2 SYGVQD (reference sequence). The CDR3 nucleotides are TGCGCCAGCAGTAATGGAGGAAACCTCTATGGCTACACCTTC. This codes for CASSNGGNLYGYTF.

This chain connects TRBV28 to TRBJ1-1; no reliable D call. V was cut by 6 bases and J by 3 bases, with 14 bases left in between. The CDR3 has 14 amino acids. Germline V gives CDR1 MDHEN, CDR2 SYDVKM. CDR3 region: CASSIGWRYTEAFF. In DNA, the CDR3 is TGTGCCAGCAGCATCGGGTGGCGGTACACTGAAGCTTTCTTT. The full variable domain, with the rest looked up from reference TRBV28 and TRBJ1-1, is DVKVTQSSRYLVKRTGEKVFLECVQDMDHENMFWYRQDPGLGLRLIYFSYDVKMKEKGDIPEGYSVSREKKERFSLILESASTNQTSMYLCASSIGWRYTEAFFGQGTRLTVV.

The rearrangement links TRBV6-5 to TRBJ1-1; 11 bases are shared with TRBD1. Losses at the gene ends were 5 bases for V and 4 bases for J; bases not matched to a gene: 3. This CDR3 contains 14 residues. Germline loops: CDR1 MNHEY, CDR2 SVGAGI. This chain's CDR3 is CASSVGQGGTEAFF. CDR3 nucleotides: TGTGCCAGCAGTGTGGGACAGGGGGGCACTGAAGCTTTCTTT.

The chain combines TRBV11-2 with TRBJ2-3, with D perhaps matching TRBD1 (5 bases). CDR1 SGHAT and CDR2 FQNNGV come from the germline V gene. This CDR3 has 15 amino acids. V was shortened by 4 bases and J by 0 bases, with 11 bases between the two germline ends. For the CDR3, the DNA is TGTGCCAGCAGCTCGGTCAGGGCTAGCACAGATACGCAGTATTTT. Encoded protein: CASSSVRASTDTQYF.

V is TRBV4-1 and J is TRBJ2-2; D is possibly TRBD1 (5 bases). Germline CDR1 is MGHRA and CDR2 is YSYEKL. Trimming pared 0 bases from V and 2 bases from J, leaving 13 bases between. This CDR3 has 17 residues. This CDR3 is CASSQDSSRDNTGELFF. DNA of the CDR3: TGCGCCAGCAGCCAAGATTCTTCCAGGGATAACACCGGGGAGCTGTTTTTT.

The CDR3 protein is CASSPGSFYGYTF. CDR3 coding DNA: TGTGCCAGCAGCCCCGGGTCCTTTTATGGCTACACCTTC. V usage is TRBV7-2 and J usage is TRBJ1-2; unclear D gene. Trimming pared 5 bases from V and 5 bases from J, leaving 12 bases between. This CDR3 has 13 amino acids. Germline CDR1 reads SGHTA; CDR2 reads FQGNSA.

Points on this clone: One end of the junction fails to match germline, which may point to a read error. CDR3 sequence: CSAREGQF. CDR3 nucleotides: TGCAGTGCTAGAGAGGGACAATTC. The rearrangement links TRBV20-1 to TRBJ1-2, with TRBD1 as a possible D gene (6 bases). Germline loops: CDR1 DFQATT, CDR2 SNEGSKA (reference sequence). The CDR3 runs 8 residues.

The chain combines TRBV6-5 with TRBJ1-4, with D maybe TRBD1 (5 bases). CDR3 length: 16 residues. The ends were cut back, 0 bases at V and 5 bases at J, with 13 bases in the middle. The germline CDR1 and CDR2 sequences are MNHEY and SVGAGI. The CDR3 coding sequence is TGTGCCAGCAGTTACTCCGGGCAGGGTAGAAATGAAAAACTGTTTTTT. It specifies CASSYSGQGRNEKLFF.

This clone showed up just once. This rearrangement joins TRBV5-4 to TRBJ1-5; D not resolved. CDR1 is SGHNT and CDR2 is YYREEE in the germline V gene (reference sequence). The CDR3 contains 14 residues. With 4 bases removed from V and 2 bases from J, the gap between germline ends came to 10 bases. The CDR3 sequence: CASSGGPRNQPQHF. The CDR3 nucleotides are TGTGCCAGCAGCGGCGGTCCGCGCAATCAGCCCCAGCATTTT. Variable domain in full (rest from reference TRBV5-4 and TRBJ1-5): ETGVTQSPTHLIKTRGQQVTLRCSSQSGHNTVSWYQQALGQGPQFIFQYYREEENGRGNFPPRFSGLQFPNYSSELNVNALELDDSALYLCASSGGPRNQPQHFGDGTRLSIL.

This chain links TRBV9 with TRBJ1-2, with a possible D match to TRBD1 (6 bases). The CDR3 consists of 14 residues. Between the trimmed V and J ends, which lost 0 bases and 7 bases, there was a span of 13 bases. From germline, CDR1 is SGDLS and CDR2 YYNGEE. This CDR3 is CASSVEPGGGGYTF. The CDR3, as DNA: TGTGCCAGCAGCGTAGAGCCGGGGGGCGGTGGCTACACCTTC.

The rearrangement joins TRBV9 to TRBJ2-1, with 9 bases lining up with TRBD2. The CDR3 loop spans 16 amino acids. Trimming took 0 bases from V and 6 from J; bases not matched to a gene: 7. Germline V gives CDR1 SGDLS, CDR2 YYNGEE. CDR3 sequence (DNA): TGTGCCAGCAGCGTAGGACCTCTAGCGGGGACCAATGAGCAGTTCTTC. Its translation: CASSVGPLAGTNEQFF.

The V and J genes are TRBV4-1 and TRBJ2-1, with 7 bases fitting TRBD2. Germline values: CDR1 MGHRA, CDR2 YSYEKL. Trimming cost V 0 bases and J 5 bases; bases outside gene matches: 7. The CDR3 has 16 amino acids. The DNA of the CDR3 is TGCGCCAGCAGCCAAGATGCCGGGGGGTCCCACAATGAGCAGTTCTTC. Translated: CASSQDAGGSHNEQFF.

The chain recombines TRBV27 with TRBJ1-1; TRBD1 aligns across 7 bases. This CDR3 is built from 15 residues. Germline lookup yields CDR1 MNHEY and CDR2 SMNVEV (reference sequence). Trimming at V came to 2 bases and at J to 8 bases, leaving 11 bases not matched to a gene. This chain's CDR3 is CASSLHRDSYHEAFF. The CDR3 coding sequence is TGTGCCAGCAGTTTACACCGGGACAGTTACCACGAAGCTTTCTTT.

This clone was seen a few times. This chain links TRBV6-5 with TRBJ2-1; no definite D call. The CDR3 spans 15 residues. Trimming took 10 bases from V and 0 from J, leaving 16 bases between them. Germline assignment: CDR1 MNHEY and CDR2 SVGAGI. The CDR3 reads CATQNLPSSYNEQFF. DNA for the CDR3: TGTGCCACCCAGAACCTCCCCAGCTCCTACAATGAGCAGTTCTTC.

The chain is built from TRBV27 and TRBJ1-2; 10 bases agree with TRBD1. The CDR3 has 14 amino acids. Germline V lookup: CDR1 MNHEY, CDR2 SMNVEV (reference sequence). Losses at the gene ends were 3 bases for V and 14 bases for J; bases not matched to a gene: 12. Here the CDR3 reads CASSLSDRGTPLTF. CDR3 nucleotides: TGTGCCAGCAGTTTGTCGGACAGGGGGACCCCCCTTACCTTC.

The genes are TRBV7-9 and TRBJ1-2; 9 bases map to TRBD1. CDR3 length equals 13 residues. CDR1 and CDR2 (germline): SEHNR, FQNEAQ (reference sequence). After removal of 3 bases from V and 6 bases from J, the junction contained 2 bases not matched to a gene. The CDR3 reads CASSFDRGNGYTF. For the CDR3, the DNA is TGTGCCAGCAGCTTCGACAGGGGGAATGGCTACACCTTC.

The rearrangement links TRBV27 to TRBJ2-1, with 7 positions matching TRBD1. CDR1 MNHEY and CDR2 SMNVEV come from the germline V gene (reference sequence). Trimming removed 5 bases from V and 3 bases from J; junction bases left unmatched: 10. There are 16 residues in the CDR3. CDR3 sequence reads: CASSTSGTDFYNEQFF. DNA for the CDR3: TGTGCCAGCAGTACCTCCGGGACAGATTTCTACAATGAGCAGTTCTTC.

The chain links TRBV15 to TRBJ1-2; D is possibly TRBD1 (5 bases). Trimming took 0 bases from V and 3 from J, leaving 8 bases between them. The germline V gene has CDR1 LNHNV and CDR2 YYDKDF (reference sequence). This CDR3 is built from 14 residues. In DNA, the CDR3 is TGTGCCACCAGCAGAGAGGCGGGGGACTATGGCTACACCTTC. It specifies CATSREAGDYGYTF.

This clone was found a few times. The rearrangement uses TRBV19 and TRBJ1-4; D unresolved. The germline V and J ends were trimmed by 1 base and 4 bases, with 10 bases remaining between them. CDR1 and CDR2 from the germline V gene are LNHDA and SQIVND (reference sequence). The CDR3 runs to 15 residues. As DNA, the CDR3 is TGTGCCAGTAGTATAGGAGAACGGGGTAATGAAAAACTGTTTTTT. This codes for CASSIGERGNEKLFF.

The rearrangement uses TRBV7-6 and TRBJ2-7; perhaps TRBD2 as D (5 bases). Germline lookup yields CDR1 SGHVS and CDR2 FNYEAQ. V lost 5 bases and J lost 5, with 13 bases in between. The CDR3 has 13 residues. The CDR3 region has the DNA TGTGCCAGCAGCCCCCGCGCGGGTGACGAGCAGTACTTC. It encodes CASSPRAGDEQYF.